This T cell receptor (beta chain) came from a study of control samples from healthy donors and cancer patients. The CDR3 contains 12 residues. V lost 5 bases to trimming and J lost 6 bases, with 10 bases between them. CDR1 MNHEY and CDR2 SMNVEV come from the germline V gene (reference sequence). The method was immunoSEQ multiplex PCR; TCRdb's version includes in-frame clones alone and lacks a portion of them. The data show around 110,000 clones, around 89% seen once. The sequence derives from a woman in her fifties or sixties with colorectal cancer. What was sequenced was PBMCs. The chain employs TRBV27 and TRBJ1-1, with TRBD1 as a possible D gene (5 bases). The DNA of the CDR3 is TGTGCCAGCAGTCCCCCGGGACCTGAAGCTTTCTTT. Its protein is CASSPPGPEAFF.